This TCR beta chain came from a study of blood T cell repertoires in COVID-19. In the source study's methods: Amplification of reference gene primers provided the estimated nucleated cell counts. The repertoire was sequenced with immunoSEQ multiplex PCR; TCRdb's copy has only in-frame clones and lacks some. V, J and clone size were drawn from that table, and D and trimming were deduced from the DNA. The profile shows some 270,000 clones, approximately 85% of them singletons. There are 13 residues in the CDR3. The ends were cut back, 11 bases at V and 3 bases at J, with 16 bases in the middle. From germline, CDR1 is MNHEY and CDR2 SVGAGI. Cohort assignment relied on participant-reported clinical history. Within 2 weeks of study entry, exposed participants had contacted a PCR-confirmed or clinician-diagnosed COVID-19 case.

The specimen was PBMCs or T cells enriched from blood (not recorded which). The TCR was taken from a woman aged 45 to 65 who had been exposed to COVID-19. This chain uses TRBV6-5 with TRBJ1-1; D is unresolved. The CDR3 bases are TGTGCCGCCCGGCGGGAAAGGGACACTGAAGCTTTCTTT. This sequence encodes CAARRERDTEAFF.